This T cell receptor (beta chain) was observed in a study of radiotherapy plus CTLA-4 blockade in lung cancer. Study-level background: Objective responses were documented in around 18% of patients, with disease control in roughly 30%. Findings and limits, study-wide: Tumor-derived TCR clones expanded in blood after radiotherapy plus ipilimumab. Together with interferon-beta, which increased in serum after radiation, early dynamic changes in blood T cell clones were reportedly the best predictors of response.

Here immunoSEQ multiplex PCR was the method, and the copy in TCRdb shows in-frame clones only, minus some. This table has roughly 70,000 clones, around nine tenths appearing once. Those with chemo-refractory metastatic non-small-cell lung cancer were treated with focal radiation combined with CTLA-4 blockade using ipilimumab. This clone was seen a few times. Its antigen is not known. V lost 10 bases, J lost 3 bases, and 13 bases lay in between. The CDR3 contains 12 residues. The germline CDR1 and CDR2 sequences are MNHEY and SVGAGI. The sample consisted of peripheral blood, taken from a patient treated with radiotherapy plus ipilimumab. The receptor was isolated from a human donor with non-small cell lung cancer that progressed on radiotherapy plus ipilimumab. The rearrangement uses TRBV6-5 and TRBJ2-7; D is unclear. CDR3 amino acids: CAIALDHYEQYF. Here the CDR3 DNA reads TGTGCCATTGCACTGGACCACTACGAGCAGTACTTC.